These 24 T cell receptor beta chains share one sample of origin, sequenced in a study of identical twins. In TCRdb, the 5' RACE reads were re-called with MiXCR into one record per CDR3 protein. Of about 390,000 distinct CDR3 sequences in the sample, roughly 9% were seen once. Sequenced sample: naive T cells sorted from blood. All receptors derive from a woman in her forties or fifties in good health.

This clonotype was seen a few times. This sequence joins TRBV25-1 and TRBJ1-5; D gene ambiguous. The CDR3 has 14 amino acids. Trimming took 2 bases from V and 0 from J, leaving 5 bases between them. CDR1 is MGHDK, CDR2 SYGVNS, per germline. Here the CDR3 DNA reads TGTGCCAGCAGTGAAACAGATAGCAATCAGCCCCAGCATTTT. Translation: CASSETDSNQPQHF.

This clonotype was detected ten times or more. The genes are TRBV27 and TRBJ2-2; D ambiguous. The CDR3 extends over 10 amino acids. Per the germline V gene, CDR1 is MNHEY and CDR2 is SMNVEV (reference sequence). The V end was cut by 7 bases, the J end by 7 bases, with 4 bases between. The CDR3 bases are TGTGCCAGCACGAGCGGGGAGCTGTTTTTT. This codes for CASTSGELFF.

V is TRBV5-1 and J is TRBJ1-4; TRBD1 might be the D (6 bases). This CDR3 comprises 16 residues. Germline CDR1 and CDR2: SGHRS and YFSETQ. V was shortened by 0 bases and J by 3 bases, with 12 bases between the two germline ends. The CDR3 loop is CASSLGGQPPNEKLFF. DNA for the CDR3: TGCGCCAGCAGCTTGGGCGGACAGCCCCCTAATGAAAAACTGTTTTTT.

This clonotype occurred a few times. The chain couples TRBV29-1 to TRBJ1-1, with D unclear. V was shortened by 1 base and J by 7 bases, with 10 bases between the two germline ends. Germline V gene sequence: CDR1 SQVTM, CDR2 ANQGSEA. CDR3 length: 12 residues. CDR3 sequence (DNA): TGCAGCGTTGAAGCCTACAGTGGTGAAGCTTTCTTT. It specifies CSVEAYSGEAFF.

The chain joins TRBV3-1 to TRBJ2-1; maybe TRBD2 (6 bases). The V gene lost 8 bases and the J gene lost 6 bases, with 20 bases spanning the gap. Germline values: CDR1 LGHDT, CDR2 YNNKEL (reference sequence). CDR3 length equals 15 residues. Written as DNA, the CDR3 is TGTGCCAGCCGACCCTTGGGAGTGGGAGGCAATGAGCAGTTCTTC. Translation: CASRPLGVGGNEQFF.

This clonotype was counted a few times. J is TRBJ1-6 and V is TRBV3-1; no reliable D call. Germline CDR1 and CDR2: LGHDT and YNNKEL (reference sequence). Between the trimmed V and J ends, which lost 0 bases and 13 bases, there was a span of 10 bases. The CDR3 is 13 residues long. The CDR3 loop reads CASSQDLDRPLHF. CDR3 in DNA: TGTGCCAGCAGCCAAGATCTCGACCGCCCCCTCCACTTT.

The chain links TRBV5-4 to TRBJ2-3, with no clear D. The V and J ends lost 7 bases and 0 bases respectively, with 9 bases between them. This CDR3 comprises 13 residues. Germline lookup yields CDR1 SGHNT and CDR2 YYREEE (reference sequence). CDR3 sequence (DNA): TGTGCCAGCGGTACCGAAAGCACAGATACGCAGTATTTT. The encoded protein is CASGTESTDTQYF.

V and J are TRBV7-9 and TRBJ2-7; 7 nucleotides match TRBD2. In germline, CDR1 is SEHNR, CDR2 FQNEAQ (reference sequence). The V and J ends lost 3 bases and 7 bases, in that order; junction bases with no gene match: 9. The CDR3 totals 14 residues. CDR3 amino acids: CASSFTGGSREQYV. Written as DNA, the CDR3 is TGTGCCAGCAGCTTCACTGGCGGGAGTAGAGAGCAGTACGTC.

The chain combines TRBV6-5 with TRBJ2-2, with D uncertain. With 0 bases removed from V and 0 bases from J, the gap between germline ends came to 8 bases. CDR3 size: 16 residues. The germline V gene has CDR1 MNHEY and CDR2 SVGAGI. The CDR3 here is CASSYSSPTNTGELFF. The CDR3 DNA reads TGTGCCAGCAGTTACTCGAGCCCCACGAACACCGGGGAGCTGTTTTTT.

This clonotype was counted many times. V gene TRBV7-8 combines with J gene TRBJ1-1; D is unclear. The germline gives CDR1 SGHVS, CDR2 FQNEAQ. This CDR3 has 17 residues. V was trimmed by 1 base and J by 0 bases, leaving 15 bases between them. DNA of the CDR3: TGTGCCAGCAGCTTAGGTCGTTTACCGGGGATGAACACTGAAGCTTTCTTT. This sequence encodes CASSLGRLPGMNTEAFF.

This clonotype was counted at least ten times. This rearrangement joins TRBV7-2 to TRBJ2-3; the D gene is possibly TRBD2 (6 bases). The V end lost 1 base, the J end lost 3 bases, and 11 bases lay between the germline ends. CDR1 and CDR2 (germline): SGHTA, FQGNSA. The CDR3 extends over 15 amino acids. The CDR3 bases are TGTGCCAGCAGCTTAGACGGGAGTAAGACAGATACGCAGTATTTT. It yields the protein CASSLDGSKTDTQYF. The variable domain in full, completed from reference TRBV7-2 and TRBJ2-3, reads GAGVSQSPSNKVTEKGKDVELRCDPISGHTALYWYRQSLGQGLEFLIYFQGNSAPDKSGLPSDRFSAERTGGSVSTLTIQRTQQEDSAVYLCASSLDGSKTDTQYFGPGTRLTVL.

The gene calls are TRBV7-3 and TRBJ2-1; 9 bases align to TRBD2. V lost 4 bases to trimming and J lost 6 bases; unmatched junction nucleotides: 4. Germline CDR1 reads SGHTA; CDR2 reads FQGTGA. The CDR3 has 14 residues. The CDR3, as DNA: TGTGCCAGCAGCTCCGCGGGGGGGCTCAATGAGCAGTTCTTC. This gives the protein CASSSAGGLNEQFF.

This clonotype has more than one count but fewer than ten. The genes are TRBV12-3 or TRBV12-4 and TRBJ2-1, with unresolved D. This CDR3 is built from 13 residues. Trimming took 3 bases from V and 5 from J, leaving 8 bases between them. CDR3 in amino acids: CASSFVANNEQFF. The CDR3 bases are TGTGCCAGCAGTTTTGTCGCGAACAATGAGCAGTTCTTC.

V gene TRBV12-3 or TRBV12-4 combines with J gene TRBJ2-2; 7 bases align to TRBD2. The CDR3 loop spans 15 amino acids. The V segment lost 6 bases and the J segment 4 bases; nucleotides outside the gene matches: 8. The CDR3 reads CASSTSGARTGELFF. DNA for the CDR3: TGTGCCAGCAGCACGAGCGGGGCCCGCACCGGGGAGCTGTTTTTT.

This sequence joins TRBV20-1 and TRBJ2-3, with a possible D match to TRBD2 (5 bases). This CDR3 is 13 amino acids long. V was clipped by 0 bases and J by 4 bases, with 8 bases between them. Germline CDR1 reads DFQATT; CDR2 reads SNEGSKA (reference sequence). DNA for the CDR3: TGCAGTGCTAGAGATCCGGGGTCAGATACGCAGTATTTT. This codes for CSARDPGSDTQYF.

J is TRBJ2-3 and V is TRBV27; 12 nucleotides line up with TRBD2. CDR1 is MNHEY and CDR2 is SMNVEV in the germline V gene (reference sequence). The CDR3 covers 16 residues. V lost 6 bases to trimming and J lost 4 bases; unmatched junction nucleotides: 8. CDR3 nucleotides: TGTGCCAGCAGCCTGACTAGCGGGAGTCTATCAGATACGCAGTATTTT. This translates into CASSLTSGSLSDTQYF.

CDR3 in DNA: TGTGCCAGCAGTGAAGCGCTAGACTTTCCAGATACGCAGTATTTT. Translating gives CASSEALDFPDTQYF. The gene calls are TRBV2 and TRBJ2-3; D is ambiguous. There are 15 residues in the CDR3. Trimming cost V 0 bases and J 4 bases, with 11 bases left between them. Looked up from germline, CDR1 is SNHLY and CDR2 is FYNNEI.

This clonotype was detected only a few times. The chain combines TRBV6-2 or TRBV6-3 with TRBJ2-6, with D perhaps matching TRBD2 (6 bases). The germline V and J ends were trimmed by 7 bases and 0 bases, with 10 bases remaining between them. This CDR3 contains 15 residues. Germline V gene lookup returns CDR1 MNHEY and CDR2 SVGEGT. The CDR3 DNA is TGTGCCAGCACCATTAGCGGCTCTGGGGCCAACGTCCTGACTTTC. Translation: CASTISGSGANVLTF.

This clonotype was seen a few times. The rearrangement joins TRBV7-9 to TRBJ2-7; 9 bases agree with TRBD2. V gave up 5 bases and J gave up 2 bases; unmatched junction bases: 7. CDR1 is SEHNR and CDR2 is FQNEAQ in the germline V gene (reference sequence). The CDR3 runs 15 residues. The CDR3 sequence: CASSTNSGSTYEQYF. As DNA, the CDR3 is TGTGCCAGCAGCACTAATAGCGGGAGTACCTACGAGCAGTACTTC.

This clonotype was counted only a few times. This chain links TRBV5-1 with TRBJ2-1, with 11 nucleotides matching TRBD2. Germline loops: CDR1 SGHRS, CDR2 YFSETQ. Germline trimming cut 2 bases from V and 3 bases from J; bases unmatched to any gene: 4. CDR3 length equals 16 residues. CDR3 coding DNA: TGCGCCAGCAGCTTACTAACTAGCGGGGGCTACAATGAGCAGTTCTTC. Translating it yields CASSLLTSGGYNEQFF.

This clonotype was detected only a few times. V gene TRBV12-5 combines with J gene TRBJ2-3, with D possibly TRBD1 on 6 matching bases. Trimming removed 6 bases from V and 2 bases from J, with 15 bases in between. The V gene's germline CDR1 is LGHNT and CDR2 FRNRAP. The CDR3 length is 15 residues. The CDR3 DNA reads as TGTGCTAGTGGCCCTAAGGCAGGGGCCACAGATACGCAGTATTTT. Translation: CASGPKAGATDTQYF. The full variable domain, completed using reference TRBV12-5 and TRBJ2-3, is DARVTQTPRHKVTEMGQEVTMRCQPILGHNTVFWYRQTMMQGLELLAYFRNRAPLDDSGMPKDRFSAEMPDATLATLKIQPSEPRDSAVYFCASGPKAGATDTQYFGPGTRLTVL.

This clonotype was seen only a few times. The chain combines TRBV6-5 with TRBJ2-1; TRBD2 matches at 9 bases. With V trimmed by 7 bases and J by 7 bases, 11 bases remained unmatched. Per germline, CDR1 MNHEY and CDR2 SVGAGI. This CDR3 region has 15 residues. In nucleotides, the CDR3 is TGTGCCAGCATTGCCCTGGGCGGGAGGGGAAATGAGCAGTTCTTC. The encoded protein is CASIALGGRGNEQFF.

The V and J genes are TRBV6-5 and TRBJ2-1; D is unresolved. The germline V and J ends were trimmed by 4 bases and 9 bases, with 7 bases remaining between them. The CDR3 covers 11 residues. Germline loops: CDR1 MNHEY, CDR2 SVGAGI. CDR3 sequence reads: CASSSAAEQFF. DNA for the CDR3: TGTGCCAGCAGTTCAGCTGCTGAGCAGTTCTTC.

The gene calls are TRBV20-1 and TRBJ2-2; D not resolved. With 3 bases removed from V and 6 bases from J, the gap between germline ends came to 5 bases. This CDR3 region has 11 residues. Germline CDR1 and CDR2: DFQATT and SNEGSKA (reference sequence). The CDR3 region is CSASNAGELFF. CDR3 coding DNA: TGCAGTGCTAGTAACGCCGGGGAGCTGTTTTTT.